The 5 T cell receptor beta chains below all came from one sample that was sequenced in a study of blood T cell repertoires in COVID-19. Assay: immunoSEQ multiplex PCR; the TCRdb copy retains only in-frame clones and omits some. The table lists over 150,000 clones, over 70% of them singletons. The source material was peripheral blood. The receptors were gathered from a woman in her sixties with acute or convalescent COVID-19.

J is TRBJ1-3 and V is TRBV5-1; tentative D call: TRBD1 (6 bases). Germline CDR1 reads SGHRS; CDR2 reads YFSETQ. The CDR3 has 14 amino acids. Deletions cut 4 bases from V and 0 bases from J, with 8 bases between. This CDR3 is CASSEGGSGNTIYF. The CDR3 coding sequence is TGCGCCAGCAGCGAAGGGGGCTCTGGAAACACCATATATTTT. Drawing the rest from reference TRBV5-1 and TRBJ1-3, the complete variable domain is KAGVTQTPRYLIKTRGQQVTLSCSPISGHRSVSWYQQTPGQGLQFLFEYFSETQRNKGNFPGRFSGRQFSNSRSEMNVSTLELGDSALYLCASSEGGSGNTIYFGEGSWLTVV.

The V and J genes are TRBV29-1 and TRBJ1-1; a weak D match, TRBD1 (6 bases). Trimming cost V 6 bases and J 4 bases, with 15 bases left between them. The CDR3 consists of 13 residues. Germline CDR1 SQVTM, CDR2 ANQGSEA. The CDR3 DNA follows: TGCAGCGTGACCAAGGGGGTGGCCACTGAAGCTTTCTTT. Translated, it gives CSVTKGVATEAFF.

The chain has TRBV2 and TRBJ2-5; D possibly corresponds to TRBD2 (6 bases). Trimming pared 4 bases from V and 2 bases from J, leaving 14 bases between. The CDR3 has 15 residues. The germline CDR1 and CDR2 sequences are SNHLY and FYNNEI. The CDR3 DNA sequence: TGTGCCAGCAGTGTCACGGGGGTAAGACAAGAGACCCAGTACTTC. Its translation: CASSVTGVRQETQYF.

The gene calls are TRBV2 and TRBJ1-4; TRBD1 agrees at 7 bases. V lost 6 bases and J lost 0; bases outside the gene matches: 1. This CDR3 is 14 amino acids long. Germline V gene data show CDR1 as SNHLY and CDR2 as FYNNEI. The chain's CDR3 is CASRTGTTNEKLFF. The CDR3 DNA is TGTGCCAGCAGGACAGGGACAACTAATGAAAAACTGTTTTTT.

This rearrangement joins TRBV12-5 to TRBJ2-7; 8 bases align to TRBD1. Germline values: CDR1 LGHNT, CDR2 FRNRAP. This CDR3 is built from 19 residues. V lost 5 bases and J lost 5; bases outside the gene matches: 23. CDR3 bases: TGTGCTAGTGGTCTACCGGGACAGGTTTCCCCATCTTCTATCAACGAGCAGTACTTC. Its translation is CASGLPGQVSPSSINEQYF.